This T cell receptor (beta chain) is from a study of shared clonotypes between healthy human individuals. Measured with immunoSEQ multiplex PCR; TCRdb has only the in-frame clones, and not every one. There are over 2,000,000 clones in the sample; roughly 95% occur only once, and more than 1.5% lies in the top ten. Naive CD8 cells lacked CD45RO and underwent positive selection for CCR7, leaving out terminally differentiated effector memory CD45RA+ cells. This TCR came from a man aged 18 to 30 in good health. Some clones in this sample may be carry-over from other donors' samples. The sequenced material came from naive CD8+ T cells from PBMCs.

CDR3 in amino acids: CATGTSYEQYF. The CDR3 bases are TGTGCCACCGGGACTTCCTACGAGCAGTACTTC. This chain joins TRBV7-9 and TRBJ2-7; D perhaps matches TRBD2 (6 bases). Trimming took 10 bases from V and 1 from J, leaving 8 bases between them. Germline V lookup: CDR1 SEHNR, CDR2 FQNEAQ (reference sequence). The CDR3 is 11 amino acids.